This T cell receptor (beta chain) came from a study of Ad26.COV2.S vaccination and SARS-CoV-2 variants. Study as a whole: In the COV1001 trial, the donor was in the Ad26.COV2.S arm. Donor got 5x10^10 or 1x10^11 viral particles of Ad26.COV2.S.

As concerns this clone: No antigen is known for it.

Germline CDR1 and CDR2: SGHNT and YENEEA. This CDR3 region has 13 residues. The V end lost 6 bases, the J end lost 6 bases, and 12 bases lay between the germline ends. General study points: From the TCR breadth and depth analyses, total T cell responses may have been underestimated. Whether participants received vaccine or placebo, their non-spike TCR breadth was similar.

Noted treatment: around 19 received Ad26.COV2.S at low or high dose, single or two shots; 5 received placebo; per-sample allocation not given. The investigators took samples on day 63 after the first vaccine or placebo injection. TCRdb keeps only in-frame clones here, not all; method: immunoSEQ multiplex PCR. The top ten clones hold 1.9% of a sample with approximately 300,000 clones, approximately 86% of them seen once. The specimen comprised peripheral blood, sampled in a trial of Ad26.COV2.S vaccine versus placebo. The receptor was derived from a person between 18 and 59 years old who received the Ad26.COV2.S COVID-19 vaccine or a placebo. The chain is built from TRBV11-3 and TRBJ2-1; D is perhaps TRBD2 (6 bases). CDR3 sequence reads: CASSEVEGNEQFF. DNA for the CDR3: TGTGCCAGCAGTGAGGTGGAGGGCAATGAGCAGTTCTTC.